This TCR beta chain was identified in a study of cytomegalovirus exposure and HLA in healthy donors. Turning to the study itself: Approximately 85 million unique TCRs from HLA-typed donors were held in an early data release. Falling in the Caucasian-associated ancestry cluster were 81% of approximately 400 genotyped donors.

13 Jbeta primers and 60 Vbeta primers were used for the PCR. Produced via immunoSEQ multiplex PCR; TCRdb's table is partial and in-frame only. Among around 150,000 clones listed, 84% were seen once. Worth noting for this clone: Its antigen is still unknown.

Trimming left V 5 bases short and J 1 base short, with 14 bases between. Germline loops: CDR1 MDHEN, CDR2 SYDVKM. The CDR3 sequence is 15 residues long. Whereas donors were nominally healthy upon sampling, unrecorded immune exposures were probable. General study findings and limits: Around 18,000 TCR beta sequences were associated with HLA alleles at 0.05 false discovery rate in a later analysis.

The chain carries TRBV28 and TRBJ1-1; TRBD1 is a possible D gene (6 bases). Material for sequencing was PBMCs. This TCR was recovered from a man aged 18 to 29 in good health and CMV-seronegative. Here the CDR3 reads CASSPGGGRNTEAFF. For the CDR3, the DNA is TGTGCCAGCAGTCCCGGCGGGGGGCGGAACACTGAAGCTTTCTTT. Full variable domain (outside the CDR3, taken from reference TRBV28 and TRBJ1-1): DVKVTQSSRYLVKRTGEKVFLECVQDMDHENMFWYRQDPGLGLRLIYFSYDVKMKEKGDIPEGYSVSREKKERFSLILESASTNQTSMYLCASSPGGGRNTEAFFGQGTRLTVV.